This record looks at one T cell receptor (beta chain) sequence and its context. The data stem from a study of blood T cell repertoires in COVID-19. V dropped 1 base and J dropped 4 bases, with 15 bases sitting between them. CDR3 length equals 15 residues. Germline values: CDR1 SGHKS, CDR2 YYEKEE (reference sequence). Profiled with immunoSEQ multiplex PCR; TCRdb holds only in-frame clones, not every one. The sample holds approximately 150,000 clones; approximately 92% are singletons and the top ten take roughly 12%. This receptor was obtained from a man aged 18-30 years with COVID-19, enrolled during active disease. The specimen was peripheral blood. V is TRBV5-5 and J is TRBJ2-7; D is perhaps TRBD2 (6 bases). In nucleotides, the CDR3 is TGTGCCAGCAGCTTGTTACTCGGGAGCGAGTACGAGCAGTACTTC. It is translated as CASSLLLGSEYEQYF.